A selection of T cell receptor beta chains follows, all from one sample in a study of T cells in Graves' hyperthyroidism and ophthalmopathy. TCRdb reprocessed the multiplex PCR reads with MiXCR, giving one entry per CDR3 protein. The table has about 640,000 distinct CDR3 sequences, around 21% seen once. The sequenced sample consisted of blood. The receptor set was obtained from a man younger than 45 with Graves' ophthalmopathy. CDR3s include the opening cysteine and the closing phenylalanine or tryptophan. The D gene is left open where the match is weak. The listing skips clone size in some rows; elsewhere it reads once, few, many or a size class.

>many|TRBD1|TRBV12-3/TRBV12-4|TRBJ1-1
CASSSPRDRGMNTEAFF
TGTGCCAGCAGTTCCCCCCGGGACAGGGGAATGAACACTGAAGCTTTCTTT
>few|.|TRBV24-1|TRBJ1-1
CATSALGSTEAFF
TGTGCCACCAGTGCGCTGGGTTCCACTGAAGCTTTCTTT
>.|TRBD1|TRBV6-1|TRBJ2-3
CASSAGQGAIDTQYF
TGTGCCAGCAGCGCCGGACAGGGGGCCATAGATACGCAGTATTTT
>.|.|TRBV14|TRBJ2-7
CASSHGPLAFEQYF
TGTGCCAGCAGCCATGGCCCGCTGGCGTTCGAGCAGTACTTC
>few|.|TRBV4-1|TRBJ1-6
CASSQVSGVYSPLHF
TGCGCCAGCAGCCAAGTTTCAGGGGTTTATTCACCCCTCCACTTT
>.|TRBD1|TRBV28|TRBJ1-4
CASSTQGRGDEKLFF
TGTGCCAGCAGTACACAGGGGAGAGGTGATGAAAAACTGTTTTTT
>many|.|TRBV3-1|TRBJ2-7
CASSQEALYEQYF
TGTGCCAGCAGCCAAGAAGCCCTCTACGAGCAGTACTTC
>many|.|TRBV28|TRBJ2-3
CASSFSPSGLTDTQYF
TGTGCCAGCAGTTTCAGCCCTTCGGGCCTCACAGATACGCAGTATTTT
>many|.|TRBV10-3|TRBJ2-7
CAISEPDQPDWEQYF
TGTGCCATCAGTGAACCGGACCAGCCCGATTGGGAGCAGTACTTC
>.|TRBD2|TRBV6-5|TRBJ2-7
CASSYSSSGIYEQYF
TGTGCCAGCAGTTACTCGTCTAGCGGAATATACGAGCAGTACTTC
>few|.|TRBV6-1|TRBJ1-6
CASSYYSPSVRGNSPLHF
TGTGCCAGCAGTTATTATTCTCCGTCGGTGCGGGGGAATTCACCCCTCCACTTT
>many|TRBD2|TRBV11-3|TRBJ2-2
CASSFGTSGNTGELFF
TGTGCCAGCAGCTTCGGGACTAGCGGTAACACCGGGGAGCTGTTTTTT
>many|.|TRBV3-1|TRBJ2-7
CASSRQGENYEQYF
TGTGCCAGCAGCCGTCAAGGGGAGAACTACGAGCAGTACTTC
>few|.|TRBV10-3|TRBJ2-7
CAISPLGGPYEQYF
TGTGCCATCAGTCCCCTTGGGGGGCCCTACGAGCAGTACTTC
>.|.|TRBV6-2/TRBV6-3|TRBJ1-2
CDSREGPITRYGYTF
TGTGACAGTAGAGAGGGCCCGATCACTCGCTATGGCTACACCTTC
>few|.|TRBV14|TRBJ2-1
CASSEVSDNEQFF
TGTGCCAGCAGCGAGGTTTCTGACAATGAGCAGTTCTTC
>many|.|TRBV30|TRBJ1-1
CAWSVNDVGTEAFF
TGTGCCTGGAGTGTAAACGATGTGGGCACTGAAGCTTTCTTT
>few|.|TRBV19|TRBJ2-1
CASSWSGSSYNEQFF
TGTGCCAGTAGTTGGTCAGGGAGCTCCTACAATGAGCAGTTCTTC
>.|.|TRBV12-3/TRBV12-4|TRBJ2-2
CASQYIPPTQATGELFF
TGTGCCAGCCAGTACATCCCCCCCACACAGGCCACCGGGGAGCTGTTTTTT
>many|TRBD1|TRBV6-1|TRBJ2-7
CASSALDRGYEQYF
TGTGCCAGCAGTGCTTTGGACAGGGGCTACGAGCAGTACTTC
>many|TRBD2|TRBV27|TRBJ2-1
CASNLAGGSNEQFF
TGTGCCAGCAACCTAGCGGGAGGGAGCAATGAGCAGTTCTTC
>.|TRBD2|TRBV7-7|TRBJ2-7
CASSPLRGCLAETYEQYF
TGTGCTAGCAGCCCCCTCCGGGGGTGTCTAGCGGAGACCTACGAGCAGTACTTC
>.|.|TRBV19|TRBJ1-5
CASSLMRGSGQPQHF
TGTGCCAGTAGTCTTATGAGAGGGTCGGGACAGCCCCAGCATTTT
>many|.|TRBV28|TRBJ2-5
CASSVFDQETQYF
TGTGCCAGCAGTGTGTTCGACCAAGAGACCCAGTACTTC
>.|.|TRBV14|TRBJ2-1
CASSQDLEGGGSYNEQFF
TGTGCCAGCAGCCAAGATCTGGAGGGAGGGGGCTCCTACAATGAGCAGTTCTTC
>.|TRBD2|TRBV9|TRBJ2-6
CASSSSGRARQGGANVLTF
TGTGCCAGCAGCTCCAGCGGGAGGGCCAGGCAAGGAGGGGCCAACGTCCTGACTTTC
>few|TRBD2|TRBV7-9|TRBJ2-5
CASGGELRQETQYF
TGTGCCAGCGGGGGGGAGTTGCGCCAAGAGACCCAGTACTTC
>.|.|TRBV6-1|TRBJ1-6
CASSAKKGMPSYNSPLHF
TGTGCCAGCAGCGCCAAGAAGGGGATGCCCTCCTATAATTCACCCCTCCACTTT
>few|TRBD2|TRBV4-2|TRBJ2-4
CASSLAGGLAKNIQYF
TGTGCCAGCAGTCTAGCGGGAGGACTAGCCAAAAACATTCAGTACTTC
>few|TRBD2|TRBV6-1|TRBJ2-7
CASTGLADLYEQYF
TGTGCCAGTACGGGACTAGCGGACCTATACGAGCAGTACTTC
>many|.|TRBV28|TRBJ2-1
CAGSSTTNEQFF
TGTGCCGGGAGCTCAACCACCAATGAGCAGTTCTTC
>many|.|TRBV2|TRBJ1-5
CASSERESNQPQHF
TGTGCCAGCAGTGAAAGGGAGAGCAATCAGCCCCAGCATTTT
>.|TRBD1|TRBV4-1|TRBJ1-1
CASSQTAGQWEAFF
TGCGCCAGCAGCCAGACGGCGGGACAGTGGGAAGCTTTCTTT
>.|.|TRBV29-1|TRBJ2-5
CSAPGQVEETQYF
TGCAGCGCTCCGGGACAAGTAGAAGAGACCCAGTACTTC
>.|.|TRBV20-1|TRBJ1-6
CSAREGTNNSPLHF
TGCAGTGCTAGAGAAGGGACCAATAATTCACCCCTCCACTTT
>many|.|TRBV28|TRBJ2-2
CASSFQGPNTGELFF
TGTGCCAGCAGTTTCCAGGGGCCGAACACCGGGGAGCTGTTTTTT
>.|.|TRBV7-9|TRBJ2-5
CASSSIAVGLTQYF
TGTGCCAGCAGCTCGATAGCGGTCGGTTTGACCCAGTACTTC
>.|TRBD2|TRBV7-2|TRBJ2-1
CASSFGTSGSSSYNEQFF
TGTGCCAGCAGCTTCGGGACTAGCGGGAGTTCCTCCTACAATGAGCAGTTCTTC
>many|.|TRBV28|TRBJ1-6
CASRPTFPSPLHF
TGTGCCAGCAGACCGACATTCCCCTCACCCCTCCACTTT
>few|.|TRBV28|TRBJ1-2
CASRYADRLNYGYTF
TGTGCCAGCAGATACGCGGACAGATTGAACTATGGCTACACCTTC
>many|TRBD1|TRBV5-1|TRBJ2-2
CASSPDRADTGELFF
TGCGCCAGCAGCCCAGACAGGGCCGACACCGGGGAGCTGTTTTTT
>few|TRBD2|TRBV3-1|TRBJ2-7
CASSQGGSGIFYEQYF
TGTGCCAGCAGCCAGGGTGGTAGCGGGATCTTCTACGAGCAGTACTTC
>few|.|TRBV6-9|TRBJ2-3
CASSSPGASSTDTQYF
TGTGCCAGCAGTTCCCCCGGGGCCTCTAGCACAGATACGCAGTATTTT
>once|.|TRBV7-9|TRBJ1-2
CASTQPPGDVYTF
TGTGCCAGCACACAACCCCCAGGGGACGTCTACACCTTC
>.|.|TRBV6-5|TRBJ1-6
CASSYSTGFNSPLHF
TGTGCCAGCAGTTACTCAACAGGGTTTAATTCACCCCTCCACTTT
>.|.|TRBV4-3|TRBJ1-1
CASSQDRGQMNTEAFF
TGCGCCAGCAGCCAAGACAGGGGACAAATGAACACTGAAGCTTTCTTT
>.|.|TRBV5-4|TRBJ2-5
CASSLAVGGPQETQYF
TGTGCCAGCAGCTTGGCGGTTGGGGGTCCCCAAGAGACCCAGTACTTC
>many|.|TRBV5-1|TRBJ2-1
CASSLVSVNEQFF
TGCGCCAGCAGCTTGGTTTCGGTCAATGAGCAGTTCTTC
>.|.|TRBV11-2|TRBJ2-5
CASSVRPSSMETQYF
TGTGCCAGCAGCGTTAGGCCTAGCTCGATGGAGACCCAGTACTTC
>.|.|TRBV10-3|TRBJ2-7
CAARGGLPPYEQYF
TGTGCCGCAAGAGGGGGGCTACCTCCCTACGAGCAGTACTTC
>.|TRBD2|TRBV11-2|TRBJ2-1
CASSSTSGRVGEQFF
TGTGCCAGTAGTAGTACTAGCGGGAGGGTCGGTGAGCAGTTCTTC
>many|.|TRBV28|TRBJ1-2
CASSPLSEYYGYTF
TGTGCCAGCAGTCCCTTATCAGAATACTATGGCTACACCTTC